A single sample is the source of the 27 T cell receptor beta chains below, sequenced in a study of human T cells and chemical hapten exposure. Using its own MiXCR run on the RACE reads, TCRdb lists one record per CDR3 protein. This table has roughly 110,000 distinct CDR3 sequences, 12% appearing once. The time point denotes: pre-sensitization, week 0. Specified treatment: therapeutic diphenylcyclopropenone sensitization with weekly scalp DPC. The sample here was whole blood, taken in connection with sensitization to the hapten diphenylcyclopropenone (DPC). The source is a woman in her fifties or sixties with alopecia areata. Some clones in this sample may be carry-over from other donors' samples.

This clonotype qualifies as medium-sized. CDR3 bases: TGCGCCAGCAGCCAAGGGTCAGGGTACGGATCACCCCTCCACTTT. Encoded protein: CASSQGSGYGSPLHF. The gene calls are TRBV4-3 and TRBJ1-6, with D possibly TRBD1 on 5 matching bases. The V and J ends lost 1 base and 10 bases respectively, with 14 bases between them. Germline values: CDR1 LGHNA, CDR2 YSLEER. This CDR3 has 15 residues.

The rearrangement links TRBV19 to TRBJ2-1; 10 positions agree with TRBD2. There are 18 residues in the CDR3. Trimming took 6 bases from V and 0 from J; bases not matched to a gene: 11. CDR1 and CDR2 (germline): LNHDA, SQIVND (reference sequence). The chain's CDR3 is CASSGTGTSASSYNEQFF. The CDR3 DNA follows: TGTGCCAGTAGCGGGACCGGGACTAGCGCGAGCTCCTACAATGAGCAGTTCTTC.

The V gene is TRBV5-1, the J gene TRBJ1-1; the D is unclear. This CDR3 is 15 amino acids long. Deletions cut 2 bases from V and 3 bases from J, with 14 bases between. Germline V gene sequence: CDR1 SGHRS, CDR2 YFSETQ. CDR3 nucleotide sequence: TGCGCCAGCAGCTTAGACGCCCTGGGGTACACTGAAGCTTTCTTT. This encodes CASSLDALGYTEAFF.

This chain uses TRBV7-2 with TRBJ1-6; D not resolved. V lost 0 bases, J lost 7 bases, and 10 bases lay in between. CDR3 length equals 15 residues. Germline lookup yields CDR1 SGHTA and CDR2 FQGNSA. Here the CDR3 DNA reads TGTGCCAGCAGCTTAGCGGCCAGGACCAATTCACCCCTCCACTTT. It translates to CASSLAARTNSPLHF.

The genes are TRBV6-5 and TRBJ1-5; perhaps TRBD1 as D (6 bases). The CDR3 covers 15 residues. V shed 2 bases and J shed 7 bases, with 15 bases lying between them. CDR1 MNHEY and CDR2 SVGAGI come from the germline V gene. CDR3 region: CASSYGRGLGQPQHF. Here the CDR3 DNA reads TGTGCCAGCAGTTACGGCAGGGGCCTAGGCCAGCCCCAGCATTTT.

This clonotype showed up just a few times. The chain couples TRBV20-1 to TRBJ1-5; D gene uncertain. Germline CDR1 reads DFQATT; CDR2 reads SNEGSKA (reference sequence). The CDR3 sequence is 13 residues long. V was trimmed by 1 base and J by 4 bases, leaving 8 bases between them. CDR3 residues: CSARVGINQPQHF. The CDR3 DNA follows: TGCAGTGCTAGAGTAGGGATTAATCAGCCCCAGCATTTT.

With regard to this clonotype: One end of the junction varies from germline; a read error may be responsible. This CDR3 is CSASGRAERSFNEQFF. Written as DNA, the CDR3 is TGCAGTGCTAGCGGGAGGGCCGAGAGGTCCTTCAATGAGCAGTTCTTC. V usage is TRBV20-1 and J usage is TRBJ2-1; 8 nucleotides match TRBD2. This CDR3 spans 16 amino acids. In germline, CDR1 is DFQATT, CDR2 SNEGSKA (reference sequence).

CDR3 residues: CASRTRVGLQTQYF. CDR3 sequence (DNA): TGTGCCAGCAGGACCAGGGTCGGTCTGCAGACCCAGTACTTC. This chain uses TRBV12-3 or TRBV12-4 with TRBJ2-5; D may be TRBD1 (5 bases). The germline V and J ends were trimmed by 6 bases and 6 bases, with 17 bases remaining between them. CDR3 length: 14 residues.

The chain joins TRBV9 to TRBJ1-5, with D unresolved. V was cut by 0 bases and J by 5 bases, with 6 bases left in between. The CDR3 covers 13 residues. Per germline, CDR1 SGDLS and CDR2 YYNGEE. The CDR3 is CASSVDPDQPQHF. CDR3 nucleotide sequence: TGTGCCAGCAGCGTAGATCCGGATCAGCCCCAGCATTTT.

DNA of the CDR3: TGTGCCAGCAGCTTGTCTCTAGCCGGTCAAGAGACCCAGTACTTC. Protein: CASSLSLAGQETQYF. The chain employs TRBV11-2 and TRBJ2-5, with D maybe TRBD2 (5 bases). CDR3 length equals 15 residues. Germline CDR1 is SGHAT and CDR2 is FQNNGV. V lost 3 bases to trimming and J lost 2 bases, with 13 bases between them. Based on the CDR3 plus reference TRBV11-2 and TRBJ2-5, the full variable domain is EAGVAQSPRYKIIEKRQSVAFWCNPISGHATLYWYQQILGQGPKLLIQFQNNGVVDDSQLPKDRFSAERLKGVDSTLKIQPAKLEDSAVYLCASSLSLAGQETQYFGPGTRLLVL.

The J gene is TRBJ2-3, the V gene TRBV7-8; either TRBD1 or TRBD2 may fit D (6 bases each). CDR1 and CDR2 from the germline V gene are SGHVS and FQNEAQ. V dropped 5 bases and J dropped 4 bases, with 22 bases sitting between them. This CDR3 is 17 amino acids long. The CDR3 is CASSPRGLPNPADTQYF. In DNA form, the CDR3 reads TGTGCCAGCAGCCCCAGGGGACTTCCGAATCCGGCAGATACGCAGTATTTT. The whole variable domain, remainder taken from reference TRBV7-8 and TRBJ2-3, is GAGVSQSPRYKVAKRGQDVALRCDPISGHVSLFWYQQALGQGPEFLTYFQNEAQLDKSGLPSDRFFAERPEGSVSTLKIQRTQQEDSAVYLCASSPRGLPNPADTQYFGPGTRLTVL.

This clonotype was seen a few times. This chain connects TRBV28 to TRBJ1-5; weak D call: TRBD1 (5 bases). Germline-derived CDR1 and CDR2 are MDHEN and SYDVKM. The CDR3 consists of 15 residues. The germline V and J ends were trimmed by 4 bases and 0 bases, with 10 bases remaining between them. CDR3 sequence reads: CASSYRGPSNQPQHF. The CDR3 coding sequence is TGTGCCAGCAGTTATAGGGGACCTAGCAATCAGCCCCAGCATTTT.

This clonotype was detected many times. The V and J genes are TRBV28 and TRBJ1-2, with TRBD1 matching 8 bases. Germline values: CDR1 MDHEN, CDR2 SYDVKM. The CDR3 is 15 residues long. V lost 3 bases, J lost 3 bases, and 6 bases stayed unmatched. In nucleotides, the CDR3 is TGTGCCAGCAGTTTCCGGGACAGGAGACACTATGGCTACACCTTC. Translating gives CASSFRDRRHYGYTF.

This clonotype was counted only a few times. The chain links TRBV5-8 to TRBJ1-1; the D gene is possibly TRBD1 (5 bases). Germline V CDR1 and CDR2: SGHTS, YDEGEE. This CDR3 region has 14 residues. The ends were cut back, 8 bases at V and 1 base at J, with 15 bases in the middle. The CDR3 spells CASQRGRSNTEAFF. The CDR3 region has the DNA TGTGCCAGTCAACGGGGCAGGTCGAACACTGAAGCTTTCTTT.

This clonotype was detected only a few times. The chain recombines TRBV7-2 with TRBJ2-7; 10 bases are shared with TRBD1. Germline V gives CDR1 SGHTA, CDR2 FQGNSA. V gave up 5 bases and J gave up 4 bases; unmatched junction bases: 8. This CDR3 is built from 15 residues. This chain's CDR3 is CASSPDRDRGYEQYF. CDR3 nucleotides: TGTGCCAGCAGCCCGGACCGGGACAGGGGTTACGAGCAGTACTTC.

The table lists this clonotype with many counts. The gene calls are TRBV4-1 and TRBJ2-3, with a possible D match to TRBD1 (5 bases). V was shortened by 1 base and J by 2 bases, with 13 bases between the two germline ends. This CDR3 region has 16 residues. Germline V lookup: CDR1 MGHRA, CDR2 YSYEKL. The CDR3 DNA reads TGCGCCAGCAGCCAAGTTGAGCAGGGTATCACAGATACGCAGTATTTT. Translated, it gives CASSQVEQGITDTQYF.

This clonotype was picked up a small number of times. V gene TRBV12-3 or TRBV12-4 combines with J gene TRBJ2-6; 8 nucleotides line up with TRBD1. With V trimmed by 5 bases and J by 0 bases, 6 bases remained unmatched. CDR3 length equals 17 residues. Here the CDR3 reads CASSLTGAPSGANVLTF. The CDR3 nucleotides read TGTGCCAGCAGTCTGACAGGGGCCCCCTCTGGGGCCAACGTCCTGACTTTC.

V gene TRBV27 combines with J gene TRBJ2-3; maybe TRBD2 (6 bases). Per germline, CDR1 MNHEY and CDR2 SMNVEV (reference sequence). The ends were cut back, 0 bases at V and 1 base at J, with 14 bases in the middle. This CDR3 region has 17 residues. CDR3 in amino acids: CASSLSSRWRGTDTQYF. As DNA, the CDR3 is TGTGCCAGCAGTTTATCGTCGAGGTGGAGGGGCACAGATACGCAGTATTTT.

This clonotype was counted a few times. This chain connects TRBV6-5 to TRBJ1-1; no clear D gene. V dropped 2 bases and J dropped 3 bases, with 13 bases sitting between them. Germline V lookup: CDR1 MNHEY, CDR2 SVGAGI. The CDR3 is 15 amino acids. Here the CDR3 DNA reads TGTGCCAGCAGTTACGCGATCACTCTTGACACTGAAGCTTTCTTT. It is translated as CASSYAITLDTEAFF.

This clonotype occurred a few times. The rearrangement uses TRBV7-6 and TRBJ2-3; no clear D gene. V shed 1 base and J shed 0 bases, with 8 bases lying between them. The germline gives CDR1 SGHVS, CDR2 FNYEAQ. The CDR3 is made up of 15 amino acids. In DNA form, the CDR3 reads TGTGCCAGCAGCTTAGTCGGCGCTAGCACAGATACGCAGTATTTT. Protein product: CASSLVGASTDTQYF.

The chain uses TRBV5-1 and TRBJ2-7; TRBD2 matches at 7 bases. Germline V gene sequence: CDR1 SGHRS, CDR2 YFSETQ. The trim removed 2 bases at V and 2 bases at J, leaving 4 bases unmatched. CDR3 length: 14 amino acids. The CDR3: CASSFSSGAYEQYF. The CDR3 nucleotides read TGCGCCAGCAGCTTCTCTAGCGGTGCCTACGAGCAGTACTTC.

This sequence joins TRBV28 and TRBJ1-1; D is ambiguous. This CDR3 region has 13 residues. Germline lookup yields CDR1 MDHEN and CDR2 SYDVKM. V was trimmed by 2 bases and J by 6 bases, leaving 10 bases between them. CDR3 region: CASSLRGVAEAFF. CDR3 sequence (DNA): TGTGCCAGCAGTTTAAGAGGTGTTGCTGAAGCTTTCTTT.

The chain recombines TRBV7-2 with TRBJ2-3; D is unresolved. The CDR3 extends over 14 amino acids. Per the germline V gene, CDR1 is SGHTA and CDR2 is FQGNSA. V was cut by 2 bases and J by 1 base, with 7 bases left in between. The CDR3 region has the DNA TGTGCCAGCAGCTTAAATCGGCGCACAGATACGCAGTATTTT. This encodes CASSLNRRTDTQYF.

This clonotype was seen more than once but under ten times. This sequence joins TRBV7-9 and TRBJ2-2; 8 nucleotides align to TRBD2. CDR1 is SEHNR and CDR2 is FQNEAQ in the germline V gene (reference sequence). The V and J ends lost 7 bases and 8 bases, in that order; junction bases with no gene match: 6. This CDR3 contains 13 residues. The CDR3 loop reads CASKSGGSGELFF. As DNA, the CDR3 is TGTGCCAGCAAGAGCGGGGGATCGGGGGAGCTGTTTTTT.

The chain recombines TRBV12-3 or TRBV12-4 with TRBJ2-2, with D possibly matching TRBD1 (6 bases). V lost 6 bases and J 1 base, leaving 15 bases between the germline ends. The CDR3 runs to 16 residues. The CDR3 coding sequence is TGTGCCAGCAGAAAAAGACAGGCCTTGAACACCGGGGAGCTGTTTTTT. It yields the protein CASRKRQALNTGELFF.

The table lists this clonotype with a few counts. V gene TRBV7-6 combines with J gene TRBJ1-6; the D gene is possibly TRBD1 (6 bases). CDR1 SGHVS and CDR2 FNYEAQ come from the germline V gene. The CDR3 runs to 16 residues. V dropped 3 bases and J dropped 7 bases, with 16 bases sitting between them. The CDR3: CASSFRRAGVNSPLHF. CDR3 in DNA: TGTGCCAGCAGCTTTCGCCGGGCAGGGGTCAATTCACCCCTCCACTTT.

A few counts support this clonotype. V usage is TRBV12-3 or TRBV12-4 and J usage is TRBJ1-2; D call uncertain. This CDR3 region has 11 residues. Trimming pared 6 bases from V and 8 bases from J, leaving 10 bases between. CDR3 amino acids: CASRSYAGYTF. The CDR3 nucleotides read TGTGCCAGCAGATCGTACGCGGGCTACACCTTC.